The clone carrying this TCR beta chain was seen many times. A single record per CDR3 protein comes from TCRdb applying MiXCR to the PCR reads. The sample yields approximately 630,000 distinct CDR3 sequences, 25% seen once. This record comes from a study of molecular identifiers for immune sequencing clone quantification. Sorting defined naive CD8 T cells as CD8+CD4-CCR7+CD45RA+. Per germline, CDR1 MNHEY and CDR2 SVGEGT. The ends were cut back, 6 bases at V and 5 bases at J, with 17 bases in the middle. The CDR3 totals 14 residues. The receptor was derived from a human donor in good health. Some libraries in this study had Jurkat cell RNA spiked in. This rearrangement joins TRBV6-2 or TRBV6-3 to TRBJ2-7; possible D gene TRBD1, 6 bases. Input material: naive CD8+ T cells from blood, with Jurkat cell RNA spiked in. Documented subset: FACS-sorted CD8+CD4-CCR7+CD45RA+ naive T cells. The CDR3 sequence is CASRAPGQPNEQYF. CDR3 bases: TGTGCCAGCAGAGCCCCCGGACAGCCTAACGAGCAGTACTTC.